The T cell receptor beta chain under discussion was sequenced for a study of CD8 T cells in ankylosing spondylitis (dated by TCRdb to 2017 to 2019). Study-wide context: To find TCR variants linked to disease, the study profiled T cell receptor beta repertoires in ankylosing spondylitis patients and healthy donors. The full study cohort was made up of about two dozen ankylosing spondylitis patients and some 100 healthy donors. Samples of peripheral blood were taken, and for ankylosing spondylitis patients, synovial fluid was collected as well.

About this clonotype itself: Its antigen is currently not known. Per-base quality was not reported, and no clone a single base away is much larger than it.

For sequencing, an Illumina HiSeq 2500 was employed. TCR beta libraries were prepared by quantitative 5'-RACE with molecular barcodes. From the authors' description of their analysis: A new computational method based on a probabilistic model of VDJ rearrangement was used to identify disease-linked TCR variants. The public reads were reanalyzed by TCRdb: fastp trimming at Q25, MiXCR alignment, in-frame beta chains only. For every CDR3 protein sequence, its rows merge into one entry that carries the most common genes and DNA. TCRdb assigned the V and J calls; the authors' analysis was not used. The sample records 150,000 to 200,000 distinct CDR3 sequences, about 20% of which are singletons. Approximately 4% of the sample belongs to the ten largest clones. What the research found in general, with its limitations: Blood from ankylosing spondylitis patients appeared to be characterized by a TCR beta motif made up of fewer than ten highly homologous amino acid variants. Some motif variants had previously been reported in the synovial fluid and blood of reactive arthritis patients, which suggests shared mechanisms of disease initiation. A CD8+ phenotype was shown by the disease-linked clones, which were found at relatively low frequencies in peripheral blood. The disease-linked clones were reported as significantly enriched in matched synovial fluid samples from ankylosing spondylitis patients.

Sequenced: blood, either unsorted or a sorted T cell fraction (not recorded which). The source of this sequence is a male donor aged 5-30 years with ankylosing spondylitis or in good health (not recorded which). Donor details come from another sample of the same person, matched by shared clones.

CDR3 protein: CSVEDSANEKLFF. The DNA sequence is TGCAGCGTTGAGGACAGTGCTAATGAAAAACTGTTTTTT. The chain joins TRBV29-1 to TRBJ1-4; a weak D assignment points to TRBD1 (6 bases agree). From the cysteine up to the phenylalanine, the CDR3 has a length of 13 residues. Of all the DNA, just the CDR3 is kept, 39 bases in frame from base 1. The germline V gene provides CDR1 SQVTM and CDR2 ANQGSEA. Between the V and J ends, shortened by 3 bases and 3 bases respectively, the junction contains 8 bases.